This T cell receptor (beta chain) was sequenced in a study of OX40 agonist ivuxolimab in advanced cancers. Repertoires were generated with immunoSEQ multiplex PCR, while TCRdb's copy carries only in-frame clones and drops some. In the table there are over 70,000 clones, 85% to 90% of which are singletons. The origin of this receptor is an adult with an advanced solid tumor such as melanoma, head and neck, liver or kidney cancer. Sequencing used CD4+ or CD8+ T cells sorted from blood, obtained in a trial of the OX40 agonist ivuxolimab.

CDR3 protein: CATRLEPVPGANVLTF. In nucleotides, the CDR3 is TGTGCCACCCGCCTGGAACCCGTCCCTGGGGCCAACGTCCTGACTTTC. The chain uses TRBV14 and TRBJ2-6; D is undetermined. The CDR3 sequence is 16 residues long. Trimming shortened V by 10 bases and J by 2 bases, and 18 bases separated the two germline ends. Germline V lookup: CDR1 SGHDN, CDR2 FVKESK.